This is a list of T cell receptor beta chains from one sample in a study of blood T cell repertoires in COVID-19. This table comes from immunoSEQ multiplex PCR, and its TCRdb copy is limited to in-frame clones, with some not included. The sample records a few hundred thousand clones, about 87% being singletons. Sequenced sample: PBMCs or T cells enriched from blood (not recorded which). These TCRs come from a man aged 25-40 years who had recovered from COVID-19. The CDR3 runs from the conserved cysteine through the conserved F or W. The order of the fields is clone size, D gene, V gene, J gene, CDR3 length, CDR3 DNA, CDR3 protein. D genes are given only for firm matches. Not all rows give a size; the values are once, few, many and, for expanded clones, a class.

.	.	TRBV5-1	TRBJ1-2	14	TGCGCCAGCAGCTTGGATCCCAGGGCCTATGGCTACACCTTC	CASSLDPRAYGYTF
.	.	TRBV7-7	TRBJ2-2	15	TGTGCCAGCAGCTCCCAGGGGAGGAACACCGGGGAGCTGTTTTTT	CASSSQGRNTGELFF
once	TRBD1	TRBV6-5	TRBJ1-2	15	TGTGCCAGCATCCGCGCCTTGACAGGGAACTATGGCTACACCTTC	CASIRALTGNYGYTF
.	TRBD1	TRBV7-8	TRBJ2-4	17	TGTGCCAGCAGCTTATCCCCCGGGACAGGGCGCGGGAACATTCAGTACTTC	CASSLSPGTGRGNIQYF
.	.	TRBV6-5	TRBJ1-1	15	TGTGCCAGCAGTTACCTATCACAGGGGAACACTGAAGCTTTCTTT	CASSYLSQGNTEAFF
.	.	TRBV2	TRBJ2-7	12	TGTGCCAGCAGCGACCTAGCGTACGAGCAGTACTTC	CASSDLAYEQYF
.	.	TRBV27	TRBJ1-5	14	TGTGCCAGCAGTTTAGAAAGGGGTAATCAGCCCCAGCATTTT	CASSLERGNQPQHF
.	.	TRBV7-9	TRBJ1-4	15	TGTGCCAGCAGCCTACAGGGAGCAACTAATGAAAAACTGTTTTTT	CASSLQGATNEKLFF
few	TRBD1	TRBV3-1/TRBV3-2	TRBJ1-6	15	TGTGCCAGCAGCCAAGGTACAGGGGAAGCATCACCCCTCCACTTT	CASSQGTGEASPLHF
.	TRBD2	TRBV9	TRBJ2-7	16	TGTGCCAGCAGCGTAGGAACCGGGACTAGCGGGGTCGAGCAGTACTTC	CASSVGTGTSGVEQYF
.	.	TRBV2	TRBJ2-1	13	TGTGCCAGCGGGAGAAACCTCTACAATGAGCAGTTCTTC	CASGRNLYNEQFF
.	TRBD1	TRBV7-8	TRBJ1-5	16	TGTGCCAGCAGTTCAACGGCCCACAGGGGCCCTCAGCCCCAGCATTTT	CASSSTAHRGPQPQHF
.	.	TRBV5-4	TRBJ2-7	13	TGTGCCAGCAGCTTTGAACAGACCTACGAGCAGTACTTC	CASSFEQTYEQYF
.	TRBD1	TRBV27	TRBJ2-7	15	TGTGCCAGCAGTTTTGGGACAGGGACGATCTACGAGCAGTACTTC	CASSFGTGTIYEQYF
.	.	TRBV2	TRBJ1-5	15	TGTGCCAGCAGTGTTACAGGGAGCGGCAATCAGCCCCAGCATTTT	CASSVTGSGNQPQHF
.	.	TRBV5-1	TRBJ2-3	16	TGCGCCAGCAGCCTGACGGGGAAGCCTTACACAGATACGCAGTATTTT	CASSLTGKPYTDTQYF
.	.	TRBV25-1	TRBJ2-7	17	TGTGCCAGCAGTGAATCCAGGTGGCAGGGGAGCTCCTACGAGCAGTACTTC	CASSESRWQGSSYEQYF
.	.	TRBV18	TRBJ2-5	13	TGTGCCAGCTCACCACTGGGGGGAGAGACCCAGTACTTC	CASSPLGGETQYF
.	TRBD1	TRBV2	TRBJ1-5	14	TGTGCCAGCAGATTGGACAGGGGCAATCAGCCCCAGCATTTT	CASRLDRGNQPQHF
.	TRBD1	TRBV7-2	TRBJ1-1	15	TGTGCCAGCAGCTTAGTTGCGGGACAGGGCACTGAAGCTTTCTTT	CASSLVAGQGTEAFF
.	.	TRBV6-5	TRBJ1-5	15	TGTGCCAGCAGTTCGCTTACAGGGCACAATCAGCCCCAGCATTTT	CASSSLTGHNQPQHF
.	.	TRBV3-1/TRBV3-2	TRBJ1-4	14	TGTGCCAGCAGCCAAGCCCGGTCGAATGGAAAACTGTTTTTT	CASSQARSNGKLFF
.	TRBD1	TRBV7-2	TRBJ1-5	16	TGTGCCAGCAGCTTGGACGACAGGGTGATGGACCAGCCCCAGCATTTT	CASSLDDRVMDQPQHF
.	.	TRBV5-1	TRBJ1-6	18	TGCGCCAGCAGCTTGGATTTGAGTACTAGATCCTATAATTCACCCCTCCACTTT	CASSLDLSTRSYNSPLHF
.	.	TRBV28	TRBJ1-3	16	TGTGCCAGCAGTTTAGGTTTACGGGGTACTGGAAACACCATATATTTT	CASSLGLRGTGNTIYF
.	.	TRBV9	TRBJ1-1	13	TGTGCCAGCAGCGCCACGGGAAGCACTGAAGCTTTCTTT	CASSATGSTEAFF
.	.	TRBV30	TRBJ2-2	19	TGTGCCTGGAGTGCAATCACACCCGACAAGGCACGACGGACCGGGGAGCTGTTTTTT	CAWSAITPDKARRTGELFF
.	TRBD1	TRBV3-1/TRBV3-2	TRBJ2-1	13	TGTGCCAGCAGTCTACAGGGGATCGATGAGCAGTTCTTC	CASSLQGIDEQFF
.	.	TRBV6-1	TRBJ1-5	13	TGTGCCAGCAGTGATTATAGCAATCAGCCCCAGCATTTT	CASSDYSNQPQHF
.	TRBD1	TRBV7-2	TRBJ1-1	14	TGTGCCAGCAGCTTAGTGGACAGGCGCACTGAAGCTTTCTTT	CASSLVDRRTEAFF
.	.	TRBV4-2	TRBJ1-2	16	TGTGCCAGCAGCCAAGGGACAGCCGGGGAATTCTATGGCTACACCTTC	CASSQGTAGEFYGYTF
.	TRBD2	TRBV27	TRBJ2-3	16	TGTGCCAGCAGTTTATCAACGGGAGGCTTCACAGATACGCAGTATTTT	CASSLSTGGFTDTQYF
few	TRBD1	TRBV11-3	TRBJ1-5	17	TGTGCCAGCAGCTTAGTAGTGGGGGACAGGGGCTATCAGCCCCAGCATTTT	CASSLVVGDRGYQPQHF
.	.	TRBV4-2	TRBJ1-1	17	TGTGCCAGCAGCCAAGCCGACTGGTACGTTTCGAACACTGAAGCTTTCTTT	CASSQADWYVSNTEAFF
.	.	TRBV5-4	TRBJ1-4	16	TGTGCCAGCAGCTTGAGCTCGGGTGCAACTAATGAAAAACTGTTTTTT	CASSLSSGATNEKLFF
once	.	TRBV2	TRBJ2-3	14	TGTGCCAGGATACCGGGAGTTGGGACAGATACGCAGTATTTT	CARIPGVGTDTQYF
.	TRBD1	TRBV30	TRBJ1-1	13	TGTGCCTGGGCCCGACAGGGCCACACTGAAGCTTTCTTT	CAWARQGHTEAFF
few	.	TRBV19	TRBJ1-2	14	TGTGCCAGTAGTGGTGGCGGACAGAGGGATGGCTACACCTTC	CASSGGGQRDGYTF
.	TRBD2	TRBV9	TRBJ2-1	16	TGTGCCAGCAGCGATGGGACTAGCGGGAGGCACAATGAGCAGTTCTTC	CASSDGTSGRHNEQFF
.	.	TRBV18	TRBJ1-2	13	TGTGCCAGCTCTTCCCAGGGAGGGAGCGGCTACACCTTC	CASSSQGGSGYTF
.	TRBD2	TRBV6-2/TRBV6-3	TRBJ2-7	14	TGTGCCAGCAGTTACTCGCGGGAGGCCTACGAGCAGTACTTC	CASSYSREAYEQYF
.	.	TRBV28	TRBJ1-1	11	TGTGCCAGCAGCCAGAACACTGAAGCTTTCTTT	CASSQNTEAFF
.	.	TRBV13	TRBJ2-1	12	TGTGCCAGCAGTCTAGGTCGGAATGAGCAGTTCTTC	CASSLGRNEQFF
.	.	TRBV11-3	TRBJ2-1	16	TGTGCCAGCAGCTTAGCTGGCGGAACCAGTCGCAATGAGCAGTTCTTC	CASSLAGGTSRNEQFF
.	TRBD1	TRBV10-3	TRBJ1-2	14	TGTGCCATCAGTGGGACAGGGGGCTCCTATGGCTACACCTTC	CAISGTGGSYGYTF
.	.	TRBV6-2/TRBV6-3	TRBJ1-2	13	TGTGCCAGCAGCGGCCAGGGGCGCTATGGCTACACCTTC	CASSGQGRYGYTF
once	.	TRBV11-2	TRBJ2-7	14	TGTGCCAGCAGCTTAGCATCGGAGTCCTACGAGCAGTACTTC	CASSLASESYEQYF
.	.	TRBV21-1	TRBJ2-4	17	TGTGCCAGCAGCAAAGGGGGGAGACAGGGCGCCAAAAACATTCAGTACTTC	CASSKGGRQGAKNIQYF
.	TRBD1	TRBV4-3	TRBJ1-3	14	TGCGCCAGCAGCCAAACAGGGGGTGGAAACACCATATATTTT	CASSQTGGGNTIYF
.	TRBD2	TRBV5-4	TRBJ2-5	15	TGTGCCAGCAGCCCAAGCGGGAGAGGTCAAGAGACCCAGTACTTC	CASSPSGRGQETQYF
.	.	TRBV6-1	TRBJ1-6	15	TGTGCCAGCAGTGAAGCGCAGGGTAACAATTCACCCCTCCACTTT	CASSEAQGNNSPLHF